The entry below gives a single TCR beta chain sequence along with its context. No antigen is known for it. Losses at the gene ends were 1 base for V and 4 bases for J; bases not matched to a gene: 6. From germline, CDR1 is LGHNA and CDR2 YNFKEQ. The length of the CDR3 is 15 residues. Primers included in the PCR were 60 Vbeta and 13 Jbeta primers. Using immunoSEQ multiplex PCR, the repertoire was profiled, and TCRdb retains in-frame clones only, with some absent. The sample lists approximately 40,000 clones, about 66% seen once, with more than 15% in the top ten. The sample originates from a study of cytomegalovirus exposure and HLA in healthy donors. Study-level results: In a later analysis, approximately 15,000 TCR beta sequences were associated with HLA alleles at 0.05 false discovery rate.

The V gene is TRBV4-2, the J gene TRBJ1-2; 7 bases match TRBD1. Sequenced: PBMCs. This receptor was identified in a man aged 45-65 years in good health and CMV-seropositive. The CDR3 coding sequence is TGTGCCAGCAGCCAAGCGTCTCAGGGGGGCTATGGCTACACCTTC. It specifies CASSQASQGGYGYTF.